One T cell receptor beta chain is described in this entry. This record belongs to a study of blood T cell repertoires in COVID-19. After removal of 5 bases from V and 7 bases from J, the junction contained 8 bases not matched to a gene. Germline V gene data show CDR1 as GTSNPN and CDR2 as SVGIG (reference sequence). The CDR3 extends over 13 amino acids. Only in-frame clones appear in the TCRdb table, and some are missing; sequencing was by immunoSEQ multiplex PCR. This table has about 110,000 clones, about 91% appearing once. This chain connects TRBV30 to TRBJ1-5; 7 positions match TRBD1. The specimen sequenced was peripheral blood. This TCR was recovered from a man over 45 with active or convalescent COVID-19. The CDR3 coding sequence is TGTGCCTGGGCGGAAGGAGGGGGCCAGCCCCAGCATTTT. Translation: CAWAEGGGQPQHF.